This passage covers 4 T cell receptor beta chains from one sample sequenced in a study of T cells in Graves' hyperthyroidism and ophthalmopathy. TCR beta CDR3 sequences were amplified from RNA transcripts. A first-round RT-PCR of the TCR CDR3 used the HTBI primer set. One entry per CDR3 protein, called by TCRdb with MiXCR from the multiplex PCR reads. The data contain hundreds of thousands of distinct CDR3 sequences, about 20% of them singletons. The sample comprised blood. These TCRs come from a young man with Graves' ophthalmopathy.

This clonotype was counted only a few times. The rearrangement links TRBV7-9 to TRBJ2-2; TRBD2 might be the D (5 bases). The germline CDR1 and CDR2 sequences are SEHNR and FQNEAQ (reference sequence). The CDR3 consists of 14 residues. The germline V and J ends were trimmed by 5 bases and 3 bases, with 10 bases remaining between them. The CDR3, as DNA: TGTGCCAGCAGCGTTAGCGCGGACACCGGGGAGCTGTTTTTT. This translates into CASSVSADTGELFF.

This clonotype was counted between two and nine times. The V call is TRBV18, the J call TRBJ2-2; D is unclear. The germline V gene encodes CDR1 KGHSH and CDR2 LQKENI. The CDR3 length is 16 residues. V gave up 3 bases and J gave up 5 bases, with 16 bases separating them. In nucleotides, the CDR3 is TGTGCCAGCTCACCGTCAAGATTAGACACGACCGGGGAGCTGTTTTTT. This translates into CASSPSRLDTTGELFF.

The V gene is TRBV19, the J gene TRBJ2-1, with D possibly TRBD1 on 6 matching bases. Trimming cost V 9 bases and J 3 bases, with 18 bases left between them. The CDR3 runs 15 residues. Germline V CDR1 and CDR2: LNHDA, SQIVND (reference sequence). The CDR3 DNA reads TGTGCCAGCAGTTCCCAGGGGCTGATCTACAATGAGCAGTTCTTC. Its protein product is CASSSQGLIYNEQFF.

This sequence joins TRBV5-1 and TRBJ2-3, with TRBD2 matching 12 bases. The germline V gene has CDR1 SGHRS and CDR2 YFSETQ. V was clipped by 6 bases and J by 7 bases; unmatched bases: 6. The CDR3 is 14 residues long. The CDR3 here is CASNLAGGSNTQYF. CDR3 sequence (DNA): TGCGCCAGCAATCTAGCGGGAGGGTCAAATACGCAGTATTTT. Full variable domain (remainder filled in from reference TRBV5-1 and TRBJ2-3): KAGVTQTPRYLIKTRGQQVTLSCSPISGHRSVSWYQQTPGQGLQFLFEYFSETQRNKGNFPGRFSGRQFSNSRSEMNVSTLELGDSALYLCASNLAGGSNTQYFGPGTRLTVL.